This T cell receptor beta chain was identified in a study of blood T cells in healthy people across ages. Study in general: Template switching retrieved approximately one barcoded beta molecule for each two T cells.

Sample-barcoded 5' priming and a J-beta primer mix drove a second PCR of about 6 to 11 cycles. Each sample yielded at least 3 million CDR3-containing paired-end reads. TCRdb re-derived calls from the 5' RACE reads in MiXCR, one entry per CDR3 protein. In the table there are under 2,000,000 distinct CDR3 sequences, about 49% of which are singletons. Study-wide results and caveats: A strong correlation between TCR beta diversity and naive T cell percentage was seen. Among T cells, TCR beta diversity per million cells dropped roughly linearly as age rose.

Germline V gene sequence: CDR1 DFQATT, CDR2 SNEGSKA (reference sequence). This CDR3 spans 15 amino acids. V lost 6 bases and J lost 1; bases outside the gene matches: 8. This clonotype came up a few times. Antigen specificity is unknown. The chain carries TRBV20-1 and TRBJ2-4, with TRBD2 matching over 8 bases. Sequencing was done on a sample of blood. This receptor was identified in a woman in her 40s in good health. CDR3 coding DNA: TGCAGTGCCCAAGCGGGGGCGGGGGCCAAAAACATTCAGTACTTC. Translation: CSAQAGAGAKNIQYF.